A single sample gave rise to the 10 T cell receptor beta chains below, sequenced in a study of cytomegalovirus exposure and HLA in healthy donors. The PCR contained 60 Vbeta and 13 Jbeta primers. TCRdb's table, derived via immunoSEQ multiplex PCR, lists solely in-frame clones and lacks some. The repertoire has about 140,000 clones, more than 75% of them found once; the top ten carry roughly 2.9%. The sequencing sample was made of PBMCs. These TCRs come from a female donor in good health and CMV-seronegative.

The chain employs TRBV29-1 and TRBJ1-1; no clear D gene. Deletions cut 4 bases from V and 5 bases from J, with 5 bases between. Germline V gene sequence: CDR1 SQVTM, CDR2 ANQGSEA. The CDR3 is made up of 10 amino acids. This CDR3 is CSVVYTEAFF. The CDR3 nucleotides are TGCAGCGTTGTTTATACTGAAGCTTTCTTT.

The chain links TRBV2 to TRBJ2-1, with a weak D call TRBD2 (5 bases). Trimming shortened V by 8 bases and J by 3 bases, and 14 bases separated the two germline ends. The CDR3 runs to 14 residues. The germline V gene has CDR1 SNHLY and CDR2 FYNNEI. The CDR3 loop is CASLASSNYNEQFF. In DNA, the CDR3 is TGTGCCAGCTTGGCTAGCTCAAACTACAATGAGCAGTTCTTC. The full variable domain, with the rest looked up from reference TRBV2 and TRBJ2-1, is EPEVTQTPSHQVTQMGQEVILRCVPISNHLYFYWYRQILGQKVEFLVSFYNNEISEKSEIFDDQFSVERPDGSNFTLKIRSTKLEDSAMYFCASLASSNYNEQFFGPGTRLTVL.

V and J are TRBV28 and TRBJ2-7; 9 positions match TRBD2. From germline, CDR1 is MDHEN and CDR2 SYDVKM. J gave up 3 bases and V 5 bases, and 5 bases lay outside the gene matches. The CDR3 totals 14 residues. The chain's CDR3 is CASSVAGAGYEQYF. CDR3 DNA sequence: TGTGCCAGCAGTGTAGCGGGAGCTGGCTACGAGCAGTACTTC. Looking up the rest from reference TRBV28 and TRBJ2-7 gives the full variable domain: DVKVTQSSRYLVKRTGEKVFLECVQDMDHENMFWYRQDPGLGLRLIYFSYDVKMKEKGDIPEGYSVSREKKERFSLILESASTNQTSMYLCASSVAGAGYEQYFGPGTRLTVT.

The chain couples TRBV5-4 to TRBJ2-7; the match to TRBD1 covers 7 bases. Germline values: CDR1 SGHNT, CDR2 YYREEE (reference sequence). The CDR3 spans 14 residues. J was trimmed by 2 bases and V by 4 bases; bases with no gene match: 6. The CDR3 DNA reads TGTGCCAGCAGCGCATCACAGGGGCCCTACGAGCAGTACTTC. Protein product: CASSASQGPYEQYF.

This chain connects TRBV30 to TRBJ1-1; D uncertain. The CDR3 runs 12 residues. V was pared by 0 bases and J by 8 bases, with 10 bases between. CDR1 and CDR2 from the germline V gene are GTSNPN and SVGIG (reference sequence). Written as DNA, the CDR3 is TGTGCCTGGAGTGTACGGGGTGGAGAAGCTTTCTTT. Its protein product is CAWSVRGGEAFF.

The rearrangement uses TRBV29-1 and TRBJ2-5; maybe TRBD2 (7 bases). The CDR3 covers 17 residues. Germline V gene lookup returns CDR1 SQVTM and CDR2 ANQGSEA. V gave up 7 bases and J gave up 3 bases, with 27 bases separating them. This chain's CDR3 is CSASPYGAGDKKETQYF. CDR3 sequence (DNA): TGCAGCGCCTCTCCGTATGGGGCGGGGGACAAGAAAGAGACCCAGTACTTC.

This clone was seen a single time. A read error may produce the germline difference seen at one junction end. This chain connects TRBV7-9 to TRBJ2-7, with D maybe TRBD1 (6 bases). This CDR3 has 17 amino acids. Germline V gene sequence: CDR1 SEHNR, CDR2 FQNEAQ (reference sequence). CDR3 protein: CSSSIYRQDLRLYEQYF. The DNA of the CDR3 is TGTTCCAGCAGCATTTATCGACAGGACCTTAGGCTCTACGAGCAGTACTTC.

V usage is TRBV28 and J usage is TRBJ2-7; 14 positions agree with TRBD2. There are 15 residues in the CDR3. CDR1 and CDR2 from the germline V gene are MDHEN and SYDVKM. V trimming: 5 bases; J trimming: 7 bases; junction bases outside the gene matches: 7. The CDR3 DNA reads TGTGCCAGCAGTCCGACTAGCGGGAGGGCCTTAGAGCAGTACTTC. Amino acids: CASSPTSGRALEQYF.

The chain uses TRBV29-1 and TRBJ1-1; tentatively, D is TRBD1 (6 bases). Trimming removed 2 bases from V and 0 bases from J, with 13 bases in between. Germline values: CDR1 SQVTM, CDR2 ANQGSEA. There are 15 residues in the CDR3. The CDR3 nucleotides are TGCAGCGTTGAAACGGGACACCTAATGAACACTGAAGCTTTCTTT. This translates into CSVETGHLMNTEAFF.

This clone has only a few counts. The V and J genes are TRBV27 and TRBJ1-5, with 7 bases aligning to TRBD1. Germline V gene sequence: CDR1 MNHEY, CDR2 SMNVEV (reference sequence). The CDR3 has 15 amino acids. V was clipped by 7 bases and J by 3 bases; unmatched bases: 9. This CDR3 reads CASIRDRDNNQPQHF. For the CDR3, the DNA is TGTGCCAGCATCCGAGACAGGGATAACAATCAGCCCCAGCATTTT.